This T cell receptor (beta chain) was identified in a study of control samples from healthy donors and cancer patients. With 1 base removed from V and 5 bases from J, the gap between germline ends came to 8 bases. The CDR3 runs 13 residues. TCRdb keeps only in-frame clones here, not all; method: immunoSEQ multiplex PCR. The repertoire includes about 84,000 clones, 90% to 95% of them detected once, and roughly a sixth sits in the top ten. The sequence was obtained from a man aged 45-60 years in good health. V and J are TRBV12-3 or TRBV12-4 and TRBJ1-2; D unclear. The specimen was blood. The chain's CDR3 is CASSLGRRYGYTF. The CDR3, as DNA: TGTGCCAGCAGTTTAGGCAGGAGATATGGCTACACCTTC.